A selection of T cell receptor beta chains follows, all from one sample in a study of T-cell reconstitution after alpha-beta-depleted transplantation in children. TCRdb used MiXCR to reprocess the PCR reads, holding one entry per CDR3 protein. The sample lists hundreds of thousands of distinct CDR3 sequences; about 17% were seen once. The sequencing used PBMCs from the stem cell graft donor, collected from the stem cell graft. Receptors originate from a human donor who donated a stem cell graft to a child with acute lymphoblastic leukemia. The CDR3 runs from the conserved cysteine through the conserved F or W. The order of the fields is clone size, D gene, V gene, J gene, CDR3 protein, CDR3 DNA. A D gene is named only where the DNA matches it firmly. Size is omitted from some rows. Given values are once, few, many or a class for expanded clones.

>NA|NA|TRBV30|TRBJ1-1
CAWSVVTSEAFF
TGTGCCTGGAGTGTAGTTACTTCTGAAGCTTTCTTT
>NA|NA|TRBV7-9|TRBJ1-5
CASSPKGINSNQPQHF
TGTGCCAGCAGCCCCAAGGGCATAAATAGCAATCAGCCCCAGCATTTT
>NA|TRBD2|TRBV12-3/TRBV12-4|TRBJ2-1
CASSSTSGVNNEQFF
TGTGCCAGCAGTTCAACTAGCGGAGTTAACAATGAGCAGTTCTTC
>many|TRBD1|TRBV27|TRBJ2-7
CASSSGQTYEQYF
TGTGCCAGCAGTTCGGGACAGACCTACGAGCAGTACTTC
>NA|TRBD1|TRBV20-1|TRBJ2-1
CSARDPQGASSYNEQFF
TGCAGTGCTAGAGATCCACAGGGGGCAAGCTCCTACAATGAGCAGTTCTTC
>NA|TRBD2|TRBV15|TRBJ2-1
CATSSTGTSPQFF
TGTGCCACCAGCAGTACCGGGACTAGCCCGCAGTTCTTC
>many|TRBD1|TRBV5-1|TRBJ2-7
CASSGDRGTYEQYF
TGCGCCAGCAGTGGGGACAGGGGGACCTACGAGCAGTACTTC
>NA|NA|TRBV18|TRBJ2-1
CASSGDLPYNEQFF
TGTGCCAGCTCCGGAGATTTACCCTACAATGAGCAGTTCTTC
>few|TRBD1|TRBV4-1|TRBJ1-2
CASSPGQATIPLYGYTF
TGCGCCAGCAGCCCGGGACAGGCGACGATCCCCCTCTATGGCTACACCTTC
>NA|NA|TRBV9|TRBJ2-2
CASSVRVSNTGELFF
TGTGCCAGCAGCGTAAGGGTGTCGAACACCGGGGAGCTGTTTTTT
>few|TRBD2|TRBV29-1|TRBJ2-3
CSGIAGARDTQYF
TGCAGCGGAATAGCGGGAGCGCGGGATACGCAGTATTTT